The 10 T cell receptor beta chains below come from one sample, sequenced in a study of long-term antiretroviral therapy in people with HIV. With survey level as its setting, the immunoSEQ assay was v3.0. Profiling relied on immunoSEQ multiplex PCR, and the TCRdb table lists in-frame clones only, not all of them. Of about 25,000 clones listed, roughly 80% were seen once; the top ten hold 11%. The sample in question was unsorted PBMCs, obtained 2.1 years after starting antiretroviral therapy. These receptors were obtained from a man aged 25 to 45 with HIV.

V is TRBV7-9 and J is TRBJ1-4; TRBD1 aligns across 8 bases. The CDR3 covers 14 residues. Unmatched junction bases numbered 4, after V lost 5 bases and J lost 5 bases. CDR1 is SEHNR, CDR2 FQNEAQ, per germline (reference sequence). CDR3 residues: CASSPWDRNEKLFF. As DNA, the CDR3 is TGTGCCAGCAGCCCCTGGGACAGGAATGAAAAACTGTTTTTT.

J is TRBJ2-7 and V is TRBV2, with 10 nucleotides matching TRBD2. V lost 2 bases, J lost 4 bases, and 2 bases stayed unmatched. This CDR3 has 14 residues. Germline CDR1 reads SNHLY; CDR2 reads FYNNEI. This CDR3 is CASSELGLAYEQYF. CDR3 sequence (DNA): TGTGCCAGCAGTGAATTGGGACTAGCGTACGAGCAGTACTTC.

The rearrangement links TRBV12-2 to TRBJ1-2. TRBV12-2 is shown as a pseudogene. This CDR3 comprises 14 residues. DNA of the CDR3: TGTGCAAGTCGCCCCATGGGGGGGAGGTTTAGCTACACCTTC. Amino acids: CASRPMGGRFSYTF.

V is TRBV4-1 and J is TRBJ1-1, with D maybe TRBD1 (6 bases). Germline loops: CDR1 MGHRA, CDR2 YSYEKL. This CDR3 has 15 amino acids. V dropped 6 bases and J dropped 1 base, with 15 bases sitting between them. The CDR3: CASSQRGTRNTEAFF. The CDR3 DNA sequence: TGCGCCAGCAGTCAAAGGGGGACGAGGAACACTGAAGCTTTCTTT.

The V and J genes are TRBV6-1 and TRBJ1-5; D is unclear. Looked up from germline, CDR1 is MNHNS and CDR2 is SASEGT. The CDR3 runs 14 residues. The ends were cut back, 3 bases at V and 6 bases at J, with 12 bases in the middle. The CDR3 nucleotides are TGTGCCAGCAGTGAGACCCGAATGGCTCAGCCCCAGCATTTT. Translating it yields CASSETRMAQPQHF.

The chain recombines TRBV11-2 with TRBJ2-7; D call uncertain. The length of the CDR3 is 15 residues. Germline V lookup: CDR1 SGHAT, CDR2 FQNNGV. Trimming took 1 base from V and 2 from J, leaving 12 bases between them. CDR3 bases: TGTGCCAGCAGCTTAGGGAAGGGTGCTCCCTACGAGCAGTACTTC. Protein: CASSLGKGAPYEQYF. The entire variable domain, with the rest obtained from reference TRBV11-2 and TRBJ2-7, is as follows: EAGVAQSPRYKIIEKRQSVAFWCNPISGHATLYWYQQILGQGPKLLIQFQNNGVVDDSQLPKDRFSAERLKGVDSTLKIQPAKLEDSAVYLCASSLGKGAPYEQYFGPGTRLTVT.

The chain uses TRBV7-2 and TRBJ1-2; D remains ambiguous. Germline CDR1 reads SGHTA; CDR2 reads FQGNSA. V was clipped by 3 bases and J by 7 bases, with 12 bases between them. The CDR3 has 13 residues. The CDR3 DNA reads TGTGCCAGCAGCTTTTCATCCGGGTTTGGCTACACCTTC. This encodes CASSFSSGFGYTF.

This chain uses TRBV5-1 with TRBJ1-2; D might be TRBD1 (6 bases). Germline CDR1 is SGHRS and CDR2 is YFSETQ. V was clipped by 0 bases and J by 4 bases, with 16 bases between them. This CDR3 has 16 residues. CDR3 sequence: CASSLGQVKISYGYTF. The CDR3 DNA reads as TGCGCCAGCAGCTTGGGACAGGTCAAGATTAGCTATGGCTACACCTTC.

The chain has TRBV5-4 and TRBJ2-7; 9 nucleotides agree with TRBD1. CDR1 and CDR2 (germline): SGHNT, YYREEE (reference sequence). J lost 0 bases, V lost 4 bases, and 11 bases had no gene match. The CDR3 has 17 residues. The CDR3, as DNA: TGTGCCAGCAGCATATATATGGGACAGGGTAACTCCTACGAGCAGTACTTC. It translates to CASSIYMGQGNSYEQYF. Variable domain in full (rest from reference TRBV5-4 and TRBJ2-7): ETGVTQSPTHLIKTRGQQVTLRCSSQSGHNTVSWYQQALGQGPQFIFQYYREEENGRGNFPPRFSGLQFPNYSSELNVNALELDDSALYLCASSIYMGQGNSYEQYFGPGTRLTVT.

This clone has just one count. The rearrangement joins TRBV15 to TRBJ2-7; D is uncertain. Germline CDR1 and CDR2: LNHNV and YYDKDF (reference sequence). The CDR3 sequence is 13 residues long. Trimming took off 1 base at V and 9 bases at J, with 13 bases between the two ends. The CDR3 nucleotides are TGTGCCACCAGCAGAGTAGGTGGAACCGGGCAGTACTTC. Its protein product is CATSRVGGTGQYF.